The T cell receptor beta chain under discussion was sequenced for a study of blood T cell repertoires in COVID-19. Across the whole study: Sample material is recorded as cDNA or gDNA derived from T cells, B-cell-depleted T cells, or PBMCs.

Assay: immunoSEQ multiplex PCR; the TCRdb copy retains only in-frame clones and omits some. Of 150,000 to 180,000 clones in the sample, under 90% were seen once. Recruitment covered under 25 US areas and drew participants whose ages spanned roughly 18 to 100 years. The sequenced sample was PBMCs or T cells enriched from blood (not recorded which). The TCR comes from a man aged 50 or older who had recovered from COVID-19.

CDR3 bases: TGTGCACTAAGAACAGGGGTTAACTATGGCTACACCTTC. Its protein product is CALRTGVNYGYTF. V gene TRBV30 combines with J gene TRBJ1-2; TRBD1 matches at 7 bases. This CDR3 has 13 residues. CDR1 is GTSNPN, CDR2 SVGIG, per germline (reference sequence).